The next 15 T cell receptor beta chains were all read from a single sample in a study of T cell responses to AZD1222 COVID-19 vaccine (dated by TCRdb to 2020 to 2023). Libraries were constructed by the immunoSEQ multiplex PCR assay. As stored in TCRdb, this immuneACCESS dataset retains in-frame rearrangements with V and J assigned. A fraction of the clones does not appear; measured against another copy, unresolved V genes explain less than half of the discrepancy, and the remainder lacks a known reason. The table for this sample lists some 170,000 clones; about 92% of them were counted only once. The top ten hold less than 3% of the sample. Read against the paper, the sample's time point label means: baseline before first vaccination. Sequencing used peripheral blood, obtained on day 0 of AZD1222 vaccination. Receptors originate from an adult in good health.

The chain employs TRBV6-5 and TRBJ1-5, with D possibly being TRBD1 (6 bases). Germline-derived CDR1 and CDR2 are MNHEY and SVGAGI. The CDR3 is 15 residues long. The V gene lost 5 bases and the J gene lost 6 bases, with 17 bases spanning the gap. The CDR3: CASSPLGGAGQPQHF. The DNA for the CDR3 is TGTGCCAGCAGTCCGCTGGGGGGGGCTGGTCAGCCCCAGCATTTT.

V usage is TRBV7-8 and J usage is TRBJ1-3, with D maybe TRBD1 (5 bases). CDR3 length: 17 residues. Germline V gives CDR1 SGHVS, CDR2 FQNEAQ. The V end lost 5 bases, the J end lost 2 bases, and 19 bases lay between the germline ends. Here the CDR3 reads CASSLSLRQQAGNTIYF. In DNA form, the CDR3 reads TGTGCCAGCAGCCTTAGCTTGAGACAGCAGGCTGGAAACACCATATATTTT.

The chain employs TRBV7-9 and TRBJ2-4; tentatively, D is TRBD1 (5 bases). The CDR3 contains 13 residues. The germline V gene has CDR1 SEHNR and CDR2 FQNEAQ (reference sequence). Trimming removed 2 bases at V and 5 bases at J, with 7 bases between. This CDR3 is CASSLTTENIQYF. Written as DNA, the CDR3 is TGTGCCAGCAGCTTAACGACAGAAAACATTCAGTACTTC.

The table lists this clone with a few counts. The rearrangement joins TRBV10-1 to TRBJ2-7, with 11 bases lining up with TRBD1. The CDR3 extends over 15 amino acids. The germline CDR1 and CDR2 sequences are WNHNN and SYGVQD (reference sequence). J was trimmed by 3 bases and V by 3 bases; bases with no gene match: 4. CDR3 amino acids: CASSELGTGGYEQYF. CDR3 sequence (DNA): TGCGCCAGCAGTGAACTAGGGACAGGGGGCTACGAGCAGTACTTC.

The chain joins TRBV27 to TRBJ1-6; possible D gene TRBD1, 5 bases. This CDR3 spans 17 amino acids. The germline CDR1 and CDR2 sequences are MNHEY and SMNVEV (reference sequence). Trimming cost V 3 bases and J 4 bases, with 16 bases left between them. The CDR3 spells CASSFQWAGSYNSPLHF. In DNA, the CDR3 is TGTGCCAGCAGTTTCCAATGGGCAGGGTCTTATAATTCACCCCTCCACTTT.

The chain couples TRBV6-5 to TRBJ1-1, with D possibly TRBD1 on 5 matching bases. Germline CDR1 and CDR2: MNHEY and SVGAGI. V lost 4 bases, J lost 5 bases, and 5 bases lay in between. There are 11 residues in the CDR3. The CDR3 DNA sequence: TGTGCCAGCAGTTGGGGGACTGAAGCTTTCTTT. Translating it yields CASSWGTEAFF.

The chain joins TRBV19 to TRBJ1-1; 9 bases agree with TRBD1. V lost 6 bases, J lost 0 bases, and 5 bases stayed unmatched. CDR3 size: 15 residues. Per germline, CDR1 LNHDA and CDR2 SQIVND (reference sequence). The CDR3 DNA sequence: TGTGCCAGTAGCACAGGGGGCGGATTGAACACTGAAGCTTTCTTT. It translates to CASSTGGGLNTEAFF. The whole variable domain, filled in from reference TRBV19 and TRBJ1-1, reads DGGITQSPKYLFRKEGQNVTLSCEQNLNHDAMYWYRQDPGQGLRLIYYSQIVNDFQKGDIAEGYSVSREKKESFPLTVTSAQKNPTAFYLCASSTGGGLNTEAFFGQGTRLTVV.

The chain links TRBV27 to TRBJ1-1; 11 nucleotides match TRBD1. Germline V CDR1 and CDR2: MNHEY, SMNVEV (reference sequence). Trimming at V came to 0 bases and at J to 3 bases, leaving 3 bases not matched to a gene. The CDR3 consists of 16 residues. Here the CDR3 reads CASSLSWGQGDTEAFF. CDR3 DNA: TGTGCCAGCAGTTTATCGTGGGGACAGGGGGACACTGAAGCTTTCTTT.

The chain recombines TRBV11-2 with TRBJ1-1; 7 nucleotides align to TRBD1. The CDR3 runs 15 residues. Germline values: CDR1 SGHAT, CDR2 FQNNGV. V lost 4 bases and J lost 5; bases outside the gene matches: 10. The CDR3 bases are TGTGCCAGCAGCTGGCGAGGGGGCTCGGGAACTGAAGCTTTCTTT. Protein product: CASSWRGGSGTEAFF.

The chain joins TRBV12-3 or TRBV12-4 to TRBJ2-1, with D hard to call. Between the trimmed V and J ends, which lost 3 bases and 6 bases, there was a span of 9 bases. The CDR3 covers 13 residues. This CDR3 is CASSLPPSNEQFF. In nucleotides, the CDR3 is TGTGCCAGCAGTTTGCCCCCGAGCAATGAGCAGTTCTTC.

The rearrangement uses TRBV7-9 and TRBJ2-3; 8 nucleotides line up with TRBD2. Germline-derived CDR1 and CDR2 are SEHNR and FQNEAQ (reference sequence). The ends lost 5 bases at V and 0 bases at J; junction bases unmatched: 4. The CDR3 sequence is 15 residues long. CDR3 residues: CASSPSGRSTDTQYF. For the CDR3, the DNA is TGTGCCAGCAGCCCTAGCGGGCGCAGCACAGATACGCAGTATTTT.

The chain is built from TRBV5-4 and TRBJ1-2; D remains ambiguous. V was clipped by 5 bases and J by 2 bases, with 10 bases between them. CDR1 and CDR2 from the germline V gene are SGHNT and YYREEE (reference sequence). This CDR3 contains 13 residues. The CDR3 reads CASRSDRNYGYTF. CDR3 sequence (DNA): TGTGCCAGCAGATCCGACCGCAACTATGGCTACACCTTC. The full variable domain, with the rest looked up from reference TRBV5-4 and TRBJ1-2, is ETGVTQSPTHLIKTRGQQVTLRCSSQSGHNTVSWYQQALGQGPQFIFQYYREEENGRGNFPPRFSGLQFPNYSSELNVNALELDDSALYLCASRSDRNYGYTFGSGTRLTVV.

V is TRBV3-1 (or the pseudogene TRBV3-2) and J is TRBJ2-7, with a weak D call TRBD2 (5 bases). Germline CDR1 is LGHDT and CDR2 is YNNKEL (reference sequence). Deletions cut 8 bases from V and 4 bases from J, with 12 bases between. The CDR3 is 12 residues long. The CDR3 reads CASVSALYEQYF. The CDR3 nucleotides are TGTGCCAGCGTTAGCGCGCTATACGAGCAGTACTTC.

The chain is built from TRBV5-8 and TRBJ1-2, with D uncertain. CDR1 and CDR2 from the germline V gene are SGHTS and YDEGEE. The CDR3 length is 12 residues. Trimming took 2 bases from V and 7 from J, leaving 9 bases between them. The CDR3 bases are TGTGCCAGCAGCTTATCGGGGATTGGCTACACCTTC. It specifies CASSLSGIGYTF.

For the CDR3, the DNA is TGTGCCTGGAGTGTAAGGCTGGGTGAAGCTTTCTTT. Amino acids: CAWSVRLGEAFF. This chain connects TRBV30 to TRBJ1-1; D unresolved. There are 12 residues in the CDR3. Germline lookup yields CDR1 GTSNPN and CDR2 SVGIG (reference sequence). V was cut by 0 bases and J by 7 bases, with 9 bases left in between.